A single sample is the source of the 11 T cell receptor beta chains below, sequenced in a study of cytomegalovirus exposure and HLA in healthy donors. PCR was performed using 60 Vbeta and 13 Jbeta primers. The protocol was immunoSEQ multiplex PCR, while the TCRdb copy is restricted to in-frame clones and leaves out a portion. The repertoire table contains around 40,000 clones. Sequenced input: PBMCs. The receptors stem from a man aged 30 to 39 in good health and CMV-seronegative.

The chain is built from TRBV28 and TRBJ1-6; weak D call: TRBD1 (5 bases). From germline, CDR1 is MDHEN and CDR2 SYDVKM. The length of the CDR3 is 15 residues. Trimming stripped 7 bases from V and 11 bases from J, with 21 bases between. The CDR3 spells CASTEPERGRTPLHF. The CDR3 nucleotides read TGTGCCAGCACCGAGCCAGAAAGGGGCAGGACACCCCTCCACTTT.

CDR3 nucleotides: TGTGCCAGCAAACAGGGGGTCAGCACAGATACGCAGTATTTT. Residues: CASKQGVSTDTQYF. The J gene is TRBJ2-3, the V gene TRBV2, with 8 bases identical to TRBD1. Unmatched junction bases numbered 3, after V lost 7 bases and J lost 0 bases. CDR1 is SNHLY, CDR2 FYNNEI, per germline. CDR3 length: 14 residues.

The chain is built from TRBV12-5 and TRBJ1-3; D ambiguous. CDR1 is LGHNT, CDR2 FRNRAP, per germline. V was pared by 1 base and J by 3 bases, with 7 bases between. The CDR3 has 14 residues. For the CDR3, the DNA is TGTGCTAGTGGTTTGGGGTCCAGTGGAAACACCATATATTTT. Its protein product is CASGLGSSGNTIYF.

The J gene is TRBJ2-3, the V gene TRBV25-1; TRBD2 matches 8 bases. J was trimmed by 0 bases and V by 6 bases; bases with no gene match: 8. CDR1 is MGHDK and CDR2 is SYGVNS in the germline V gene. The CDR3 totals 16 residues. In DNA form, the CDR3 reads TGTGCCAGCAGGGCTACTAGCGGCTCTAGCACAGATACGCAGTATTTT. It encodes CASRATSGSSTDTQYF.

The chain carries TRBV5-1 and TRBJ2-6, with 14 positions matching TRBD2. After removal of 3 bases from V and 4 bases from J, the junction contained 6 bases not matched to a gene. The CDR3 extends over 18 amino acids. Germline CDR1 SGHRS, CDR2 YFSETQ. CDR3 coding DNA: TGCGCCAGCAGCTCGGGACTAGCGGGAGTCTACGGGGCCAACGTCCTGACTTTC. It is translated as CASSSGLAGVYGANVLTF. The full variable domain, in which reference TRBV5-1 and TRBJ2-6 provide the parts outside the CDR3, is KAGVTQTPRYLIKTRGQQVTLSCSPISGHRSVSWYQQTPGQGLQFLFEYFSETQRNKGNFPGRFSGRQFSNSRSEMNVSTLELGDSALYLCASSSGLAGVYGANVLTFGAGSRLTVL.

The rearrangement links TRBV10-3 to TRBJ2-5; 9 bases are shared with TRBD2. The V gene's germline CDR1 is ENHRY and CDR2 SYGVKD. The V segment lost 10 bases and the J segment 2 bases; nucleotides outside the gene matches: 11. This CDR3 comprises 15 residues. The CDR3 loop reads CASSSGDHSQETQYF. The CDR3 DNA is TGTGCCAGCTCTAGCGGGGACCACTCACAAGAGACCCAGTACTTC.

The gene calls are TRBV4-1 and TRBJ2-2, with TRBD2 matching 10 bases. J lost 5 bases, V lost 1 base, and 4 bases had no gene match. In germline, CDR1 is MGHRA, CDR2 YSYEKL. The CDR3 sequence is 16 residues long. The DNA for the CDR3 is TGCGCCAGCAGCCAAGCACTAGCGGGGAAAACCGGGGAGCTGTTTTTT. Its protein is CASSQALAGKTGELFF.

The chain uses TRBV2 and TRBJ2-7; D gene unclear. The CDR3 length is 11 residues. Germline V lookup: CDR1 SNHLY, CDR2 FYNNEI. Trimming took off 6 bases at V and 3 bases at J, with 6 bases between the two ends. The CDR3 nucleotides read TGTGCCAGCAGCGTTAGCTACGAGCAGTACTTC. Protein sequence: CASSVSYEQYF.

This rearrangement joins TRBV7-2 to TRBJ2-1; 11 nucleotides align to TRBD2. V lost 5 bases to trimming and J lost 7 bases; unmatched junction nucleotides: 10. The CDR3 length is 16 residues. The germline gives CDR1 SGHTA, CDR2 FQGNSA. The chain's CDR3 is CASSILAGEYMNEQFF. CDR3 sequence (DNA): TGTGCCAGCAGCATACTAGCGGGAGAGTATATGAATGAGCAGTTCTTC.

V usage is TRBV5-1 and J usage is TRBJ1-1; 9 bases map to TRBD1. Germline values: CDR1 SGHRS, CDR2 YFSETQ. Unmatched junction bases numbered 4, after V lost 4 bases and J lost 0 bases. The CDR3 spans 15 residues. The CDR3 bases are TGCGCCAGCAGCCCGAGGACAGGGGTGAACACTGAAGCTTTCTTT. This sequence encodes CASSPRTGVNTEAFF.

The chain uses TRBV29-1 and TRBJ1-2; a weak D match, TRBD1 (6 bases). Trimming removed 5 bases at V and 3 bases at J, with 16 bases between. The germline CDR1 and CDR2 sequences are SQVTM and ANQGSEA. This CDR3 is built from 14 residues. CDR3 amino acids: CSVSPRGAYYGYTF. CDR3 nucleotides: TGCAGCGTTTCTCCCCGGGGGGCCTACTATGGCTACACCTTC.